A single TCR beta chain is shown here with its context. Germline V gene data show CDR1 as LNHDA and CDR2 as SQIVND (reference sequence). This CDR3 is built from 15 residues. V was cut by 5 bases and J by 8 bases, with 21 bases left in between. Method: immunoSEQ multiplex PCR; TCRdb's copy keeps in-frame clones and lacks some. The data show approximately 170,000 clones, roughly 86% seen once. This sample is drawn from a study of blood T cell repertoires in COVID-19. Material for sequencing was peripheral blood. The rearrangement joins TRBV19 to TRBJ1-2, with D tentatively TRBD1 (6 bases). The receptor's source is a man between 65 and 85 years old with acute or convalescent COVID-19. The chain's CDR3 is CASSPTLGGQRGYTF. CDR3 in DNA: TGTGCCAGTAGTCCCACCCTGGGGGGGCAAAGAGGCTACACCTTC. Drawing the rest from reference TRBV19 and TRBJ1-2, the complete variable domain is DGGITQSPKYLFRKEGQNVTLSCEQNLNHDAMYWYRQDPGQGLRLIYYSQIVNDFQKGDIAEGYSVSREKKESFPLTVTSAQKNPTAFYLCASSPTLGGQRGYTFGSGTRLTVV.